This T cell receptor (beta chain) was recorded in a study of radiation and T cells in renal cell carcinoma. CDR3 length equals 13 residues. The V end was cut by 0 bases, the J end by 5 bases, with 5 bases between. Per the germline V gene, CDR1 is SGHRS and CDR2 is YFSETQ. Sequenced by immunoSEQ multiplex PCR; TCRdb stores in-frame clones only, minus some. This table has around 100,000 clones, approximately 80% appearing once. Time point meaning: blood 4 weeks post-SBRT, at nephrectomy. Documented treatment: 15 Gy SBRT to primary tumor, nephrectomy 4 weeks later. Study-level points and caveats: No pretreatment tumor biopsies were available for baseline clonotypes.

This clone was seen a single time. Its antigen remains unknown. The sequences come from blood, collected from a patient whose treatment included radiotherapy and nephrectomy. The receptor comes from a man in his 60s with renal cell carcinoma. This chain joins TRBV5-1 and TRBJ2-2; D unclear. The CDR3 here is CASSLAQTGELFF. CDR3 DNA: TGCGCCAGCAGCTTGGCTCAGACCGGGGAGCTGTTTTTT.